This record covers a single T cell receptor (beta chain). As yet, its antigen is unknown. TCRdb's copy holds only in-frame clones and misses some; the assay was immunoSEQ multiplex PCR. The sample contains roughly 300,000 clones, roughly nine tenths of which appear only once. The sample originates from a study of cytomegalovirus exposure and HLA in healthy donors. Looking at the study overall: The same platform as the 650 to 700 first-cohort repertoires was used for the 90 to 150 validation repertoires, a later analysis reported.

The germline V gene encodes CDR1 SGHNT and CDR2 YENEEA. The CDR3 is 18 amino acids. Germline trimming cut 3 bases from V and 2 bases from J; bases unmatched to any gene: 7. Overall study findings and caveats: Subsequent analysis found a tendency for first-cohort TCR clusters to co-occur within the 100 to 150 validation repertoires. The listing of 150 to 200 TCR beta chains classed them as cytomegalovirus-associated. Specificity for CMV antigens was confirmed in vitro for three of the CMV-associated chains.

The sample was PBMCs. This clonotype was sampled from a woman aged 30 to 39 in good health and CMV-seropositive. This chain joins TRBV11-3 and TRBJ2-1, with 13 bases aligning to TRBD2. This chain's CDR3 is CASSFGLAGAAAYNEQFF. CDR3 DNA: TGTGCCAGCAGCTTCGGACTAGCGGGAGCCGCCGCCTACAATGAGCAGTTCTTC.